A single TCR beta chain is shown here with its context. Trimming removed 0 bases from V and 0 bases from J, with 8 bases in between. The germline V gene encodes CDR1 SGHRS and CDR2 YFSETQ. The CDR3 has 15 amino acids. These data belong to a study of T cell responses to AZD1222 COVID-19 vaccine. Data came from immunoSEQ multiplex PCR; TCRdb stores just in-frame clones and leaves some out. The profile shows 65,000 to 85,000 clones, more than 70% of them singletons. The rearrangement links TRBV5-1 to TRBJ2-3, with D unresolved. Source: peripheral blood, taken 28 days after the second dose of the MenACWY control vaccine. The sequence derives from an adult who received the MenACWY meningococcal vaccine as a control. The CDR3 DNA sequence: TGCGCCAGCAGCTTGGATCCCTCCAGCACAGATACGCAGTATTTT. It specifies CASSLDPSSTDTQYF.